This entry lists 5 T cell receptor beta chains sequenced from one sample in a study of regulatory T cells in long-lasting Graves disease. As for time point: newly diagnosed GD, antithyroid drugs for less than 3 months. Making the TCR library involved RNA that had been extracted from PBMCs. Arm-PCR of CDR3 regions with iRepertoire HTBI primers generated TCR beta libraries. TCRdb used MiXCR to reprocess the multiplex PCR reads, holding one entry per CDR3 protein. Of 350,000 to 550,000 distinct CDR3 sequences in the sample, 15% to 20% were seen once. In addition, the sample was reused for a study of T cells in Graves' hyperthyroidism and ophthalmopathy.

The sample here was peripheral blood mononuclear cells (PBMCs), taken at new diagnosis, from a patient treated with antithyroid drugs. The receptor source for this set is a woman in her late teens or twenties with Graves disease.

This clonotype has at least ten counts. The V call is TRBV6-2 or TRBV6-3, the J call TRBJ2-1; D perhaps matches TRBD2 (6 bases). Germline values: CDR1 MNHEY, CDR2 SVGEGT. The V end lost 2 bases, the J end lost 0 bases, and 17 bases lay between the germline ends. The CDR3 contains 18 residues. The CDR3 sequence is CASSYPLLASSSYNEQFF. The DNA for the CDR3 is TGTGCCAGCAGTTACCCCCTGCTAGCGTCGAGCTCCTACAATGAGCAGTTCTTC.

The table lists this clonotype with a few counts. This may be a read error, as it is one base from a much larger clone. V and J are TRBV14 and TRBJ2-7, with 10 nucleotides matching TRBD2. The germline V gene encodes CDR1 SGHDN and CDR2 FVKESK. V shed 4 bases and J 2 bases; nucleotides not matched to a gene: 5. The CDR3 spans 15 residues. The CDR3 reads CASSRVAGGPYEQYF. CDR3 nucleotides: TGTGCCAGCAGCCGAGTAGCGGGAGGTCCCTACGAGCAGTACTTC.

This clonotype has only a few counts. CDR3 loop: CASSPGGGTIPGVEQYF. The DNA for the CDR3 is TGCGCCAGCAGCCCAGGTGGGGGTACGATCCCGGGAGTCGAGCAGTACTTC. The chain recombines TRBV4-3 with TRBJ2-7, with D tentatively TRBD2 (6 bases). CDR1 and CDR2 from the germline V gene are LGHNA and YSLEER. V lost 4 bases to trimming and J lost 6 bases, with 25 bases between them. This CDR3 spans 17 amino acids.

This chain links TRBV20-1 with TRBJ2-7; possible D gene TRBD1, 6 bases. Germline V gives CDR1 DFQATT, CDR2 SNEGSKA (reference sequence). This CDR3 is built from 14 residues. With 0 bases removed from V and 9 bases from J, the gap between germline ends came to 18 bases. CDR3 in amino acids: CSARDFRGNLGQYF. CDR3 nucleotides: TGCAGTGCTAGAGATTTCAGGGGCAATCTGGGGCAGTACTTC.

This clonotype was observed a handful of times. The genes are TRBV20-1 and TRBJ2-2; no reliable D call. The V and J ends lost 3 bases and 2 bases respectively, with 7 bases between them. The CDR3 runs 13 residues. Germline loops: CDR1 DFQATT, CDR2 SNEGSKA (reference sequence). CDR3 nucleotides: TGCAGTGCTAGTCCCCTAAACACCGGGGAGCTGTTTTTT. It specifies CSASPLNTGELFF.